This T cell receptor (beta chain) appears in the sequencing data of a study of T cell repertoires in cytomegalovirus infection. Turning to the study itself: HLA-B-restricted CMV epitopes that are well studied, plus recently identified HLA-C-restricted ones, were used by the study.

This clonotype came up a few times. Its matching antigen is unknown. The CDR3 length is 14 residues. Germline CDR1 and CDR2: MNHEY and SVGEGT. Trimming removed 1 base at V and 4 bases at J, with 7 bases between. TCRdb ran MiXCR on the reads and lists one entry per CDR3 protein. Found here are roughly 920,000 distinct CDR3 sequences, roughly a third of them singletons; the top ten hold 10% to 15%. Study-wide results and limits: Identification of carriers of CMV plus the relevant HLA was performed using cumulative public TCR beta family frequency.

The sample consisted of cultured CD8+ T cells from PBMCs, taken from culture after CMV antigen stimulation. This chain joins TRBV6-2 or TRBV6-3 and TRBJ2-2; no definite D call. The sequence came from a human donor in good health (CMV status not recorded). Some clones in this sample may be carry-over from other donors' samples. CDR3 nucleotide sequence: TGTGCCAGCAGTTACTATGAGATCACCGGGGAGCTGTTTTTT. Its translation: CASSYYEITGELFF.